The rows below give T cell receptor beta chains drawn from one sample of a study of control samples from healthy donors and cancer patients. Data came from immunoSEQ multiplex PCR; TCRdb stores just in-frame clones and leaves some out. The sample yields 25,000 to 30,000 clones, 85% seen once. The sequenced sample was PBMCs. The receptor set was obtained from a woman aged 60-75 years with head and neck cancer. Each CDR3 is given with its conserved first and last residue. The D gene is left open where the match is weak. Clone sizes are given selectively: once, few, many, or a class where the clone is expanded.

clone_size j_call d_call v_call cdr3_aa cdr3_nt
- TRBJ2-5 TRBD2 TRBV4-2 CASSQVATSGGQETQYF TGTGCCAGCAGCCAAGTCGCTACTAGCGGGGGCCAAGAGACCCAGTACTTC
- TRBJ1-4 - TRBV5-1 CASSLVSLASNEKLFF TGCGCCAGCAGCTTGGTGTCCTTGGCGTCTAATGAAAAACTGTTTTTT
- TRBJ2-7 - TRBV21-1 CASSTEKSSGTWGYEQYF TGTGCCAGCAGCACAGAAAAATCTAGCGGGACATGGGGTTACGAGCAGTACTTC
- TRBJ2-2 TRBD1 TRBV28 CAISGTGGTGELFF TGTGCCATCTCCGGGACAGGGGGCACCGGGGAGCTGTTTTTT
- TRBJ2-1 - TRBV20-1 CSARGANEQFF TGCAGTGCTAGGGGCGCCAATGAGCAGTTCTTC
- TRBJ2-5 TRBD1 TRBV7-9 CASSLRQGLLYF TGTGCCAGCAGTCTCAGACAGGGCTTGTTGTACTTC
- TRBJ1-1 TRBD1 TRBV5-1 CARSLAGAGGMNTEAFF TGCGCCCGCAGCTTGGCCGGGGCAGGGGGGATGAACACTGAAGCTTTCTTT
- TRBJ2-3 TRBD1 TRBV2 CASEGQPTDTQYF TGTGCCAGCGAGGGACAGCCCACAGATACGCAGTATTTT
- TRBJ2-3 - TRBV7-2 CASSLVGLAGDTQYF TGTGCCAGCAGCTTAGTAGGTCTGGCGGGAGATACGCAGTATTTT
once TRBJ1-1 - TRBV29-1 CSVEGAPPTEAFF TGCAGCGTTGAAGGAGCACCACCCACTGAAGCTTTCTTT
- TRBJ2-7 TRBD1 TRBV5-1 CASTRDREYEQYF TGCGCCAGCACCAGGGACAGGGAGTACGAGCAGTACTTC
- TRBJ2-2 - TRBV11-2 CASSSPRSGPGELFF TGTGCCAGCAGCTCCCCTCGGTCGGGACCCGGGGAGCTGTTTTTT
- TRBJ1-3 - TRBV19 CASSTLPTGPRNTIYF TGTGCCAGTAGTACCCTTCCAACAGGGCCAAGAAACACCATATATTTT
- TRBJ2-7 TRBD1 TRBV25-1 CASSDSIPGTGSYEQYF TGTGCCAGCAGTGACTCTATCCCCGGGACAGGGAGTTACGAGCAGTACTTC
once TRBJ1-6 - TRBV30 CAWSAEDNGNSPLHF TGTGCCTGGAGTGCCGAGGACAACGGAAATTCACCCCTCCACTTT
- TRBJ2-7 TRBD1 TRBV9 CASTPAGDSTGEQYF TGTGCCAGCACCCCAGCCGGGGACAGCACCGGAGAGCAGTACTTC
- TRBJ1-2 - TRBV18 CASSPDSTYGYTF TGTGCCAGCTCACCCGACAGTACCTATGGCTACACCTTC
- TRBJ1-1 - TRBV9 CASSQGGRTEAFF TGTGCCAGCAGCCAAGGGGGGAGGACTGAAGCTTTCTTT
- TRBJ2-2 - TRBV6-2/TRBV6-3 CASSRPNTGELFF TGTGCCAGCAGCCGCCCTAACACCGGGGAGCTGTTTTTT
few TRBJ1-5 - TRBV5-6 CASSFTGQGGNQPQHF TGTGCCAGCAGCTTTACTGGGCAGGGCGGGAATCAGCCCCAGCATTTT
medium-sized TRBJ2-2 TRBD2 TRBV7-8 CASSLGTSGANTGELFF TGTGCCAGCAGCTTAGGTACTAGCGGGGCGAACACCGGGGAGCTGTTTTTT
once TRBJ1-6 - TRBV30 CAWSVGSPGPLGSPLHF TGTGCCTGGAGTGTAGGCTCCCCAGGTCCTCTCGGTTCACCCCTCCACTTT
- TRBJ2-5 TRBD1 TRBV4-1 CASSQRDRRVQETQYF TGCGCCAGCAGCCAGAGGGACAGAAGAGTACAAGAGACCCAGTACTTC
- TRBJ2-5 - TRBV7-6 CASSLVAEVQETQYF TGTGCCAGCAGCTTAGTCGCAGAGGTCCAAGAGACCCAGTACTTC
- TRBJ2-5 TRBD2 TRBV5-6 CASSSLRGRARETQYF TGTGCCAGCAGCTCCCTTCGCGGGAGGGCCAGGGAGACCCAGTACTTC
few TRBJ2-7 TRBD2 TRBV30 CAWIEPLAGGGYEQYF TGTGCCTGGATCGAACCGCTAGCGGGAGGGGGATACGAGCAGTACTTC
- TRBJ1-5 - TRBV4-3 CASSQDLSGNQPQHF TGCGCCAGCAGCCAAGATCTAAGTGGGAATCAGCCCCAGCATTTT
- TRBJ2-1 - TRBV6-6 CASSYGGNEQFF TGTGCCAGCAGTTACGGCGGAAATGAGCAGTTCTTC
- TRBJ1-4 - TRBV4-1 CASSQDFVEGWKEKLFF TGCGCCAGCAGCCAAGATTTTGTGGAGGGGTGGAAGGAAAAACTGTTTTTT
- TRBJ1-4 - TRBV19 CASRSTANEKLFF TGTGCCAGTAGATCGACAGCTAATGAAAAACTGTTTTTT
- TRBJ1-5 TRBD1 TRBV19 CASSKGQGDQPQHF TGTGCCAGTAGTAAGGGACAGGGCGATCAGCCCCAGCATTTT
- TRBJ2-2 TRBD2 TRBV6-5 CASSEGLGNTGELFF TGTGCCAGCAGCGAGGGACTAGGTAACACCGGGGAGCTGTTTTTT
- TRBJ1-1 - TRBV5-1 CASSWLTGNTEAFF TGCGCCAGCAGCTGGCTGACAGGGAACACTGAAGCTTTCTTT
- TRBJ1-1 - TRBV4-2 CASSSQGFSNTEAFF TGTGCCAGCAGCTCCCAGGGTTTCTCGAACACTGAAGCTTTCTTT
- TRBJ2-2 - TRBV7-2 CASSLGQGPGELFF TGTGCCAGCAGCTTAGGGCAGGGCCCCGGGGAGCTGTTTTTT
- TRBJ1-1 TRBD1 TRBV5-5 CASSSPTGSEAFF TGTGCCAGCAGCTCCCCGACAGGGTCTGAAGCTTTCTTT
- TRBJ2-3 TRBD2 TRBV7-2 CASRSTSGFVTGDTQYF TGTGCCAGCAGGTCGACTAGCGGATTTGTCACCGGAGATACGCAGTATTTT
- TRBJ2-5 - TRBV4-2 CASSQDGGNGGTQYF TGTGCCAGCAGCCAAGATGGCGGGAACGGCGGGACCCAGTACTTC
once TRBJ1-1 - TRBV7-2 CASSKPASTEAFF TGTGCCAGCAGCAAACCCGCTAGCACTGAAGCTTTCTTT
- TRBJ2-3 - TRBV7-2 CASTSSGDTQYF TGTGCCAGCACTAGCTCGGGGGATACGCAGTATTTT
- TRBJ1-5 TRBD1 TRBV15 CATSRGDRSDQPQHF TGTGCCACCAGCAGAGGGGACAGGAGTGATCAGCCCCAGCATTTT
- TRBJ2-7 TRBD1 TRBV11-3 CASSPRDSTYEQYF TGTGCCAGCAGTCCCAGGGACAGTACCTACGAGCAGTACTTC
- TRBJ2-3 - TRBV7-3 CASSPSGPDTQYF TGTGCCAGCAGCCCCTCAGGTCCAGATACGCAGTATTTT
- TRBJ1-5 - TRBV4-2 CASSQETQAVQPQHF TGTGCCAGCAGCCAAGAAACACAGGCAGTACAGCCCCAGCATTTT
- TRBJ1-1 - TRBV11-1 CASSRGSMRAEAFF TGTGCCAGCAGCCGTGGATCTATGAGGGCTGAAGCTTTCTTT
- TRBJ2-3 - TRBV19 CASSMYRTQGGDTQYF TGTGCCAGTAGTATGTATAGGACCCAGGGGGGAGATACGCAGTATTTT
- TRBJ2-6 - TRBV9 CASSVDGLPRGANVLTF TGTGCCAGCAGCGTAGATGGCCTCCCGAGGGGGGCCAACGTCCTGACTTTC
- TRBJ1-1 - TRBV6-2/TRBV6-3 CASSARQEMRTEAFF TGTGCCAGCAGTGCCAGACAGGAAATGAGGACTGAAGCTTTCTTT
- TRBJ2-2 TRBD2 TRBV29-1 CSVTSGANTGELFF TGCAGCGTTACTAGCGGCGCGAACACCGGGGAGCTGTTTTTT
- TRBJ1-2 TRBD1 TRBV7-9 CASSLAGQGGGYTF TGTGCCAGCAGCTTAGCCGGACAGGGTGGTGGCTACACCTTC
- TRBJ2-7 - TRBV7-2 CASLPGSQSYEQYF TGTGCCAGCCTCCCGGGATCGCAGTCCTACGAGCAGTACTTC
once TRBJ1-1 - TRBV30 CAWSASGPEAFF TGTGCCTGGAGTGCCTCCGGGCCTGAAGCTTTCTTT
- TRBJ1-1 - TRBV29-1 CSVVAGANTEAFF TGCAGCGTTGTTGCAGGGGCAAACACTGAAGCTTTCTTT
large TRBJ1-5 - TRBV4-2 CASSPAGGLSNQPQHF TGTGCCAGCAGCCCAGCTGGGGGATTAAGCAATCAGCCCCAGCATTTT
- TRBJ1-6 - TRBV2 CASSEEEGNSPLHF TGTGCCAGCAGTGAAGAAGAGGGTAATTCACCCCTCCACTTT
once TRBJ2-7 - TRBV5-5 CASSLAGDPYEQYF TGTGCCAGCAGCTTGGCGGGGGACCCCTACGAGCAGTACTTC
- TRBJ2-1 - TRBV7-7 CASSPGTGLDEQFF TGTGCTAGCAGCCCAGGCACTGGCTTGGATGAGCAGTTCTTC
once TRBJ1-2 - TRBV11-3 CASSFGRGGGYTF TGTGCCAGCAGCTTCGGCAGGGGAGGTGGCTACACCTTC
once TRBJ1-4 - TRBV7-9 CASTRGPNEKLFF TGTGCCAGCACGCGGGGCCCTAATGAAAAACTGTTTTTT